The TCR beta chain under discussion was sequenced for a study of OX40 agonist ivuxolimab in advanced cancers. Libraries were prepared by immunoSEQ multiplex PCR; TCRdb keeps only in-frame clonotypes and omits some of them. The table records tens of thousands of clones, 90% to 95% of them present only once. Trimming took 3 bases from V and 2 from J; bases not matched to a gene: 1. Germline CDR1 is LNHDA and CDR2 is SQIVND (reference sequence). The length of the CDR3 is 14 residues. This TCR was sampled from an adult with an advanced solid tumor such as melanoma, head and neck, liver or kidney cancer. The sequences come from CD4+ or CD8+ T cells sorted from blood, collected in a trial of the OX40 agonist ivuxolimab. The chain is built from TRBV19 and TRBJ2-5, with 9 bases matching TRBD2. The CDR3 nucleotides read TGTGCCAGTAGTATGCGGGAGGGACAAGAGACCCAGTACTTC. Its translation: CASSMREGQETQYF. The entire variable domain, with the rest obtained from reference TRBV19 and TRBJ2-5, is as follows: DGGITQSPKYLFRKEGQNVTLSCEQNLNHDAMYWYRQDPGQGLRLIYYSQIVNDFQKGDIAEGYSVSREKKESFPLTVTSAQKNPTAFYLCASSMREGQETQYFGPGTRLLVL.